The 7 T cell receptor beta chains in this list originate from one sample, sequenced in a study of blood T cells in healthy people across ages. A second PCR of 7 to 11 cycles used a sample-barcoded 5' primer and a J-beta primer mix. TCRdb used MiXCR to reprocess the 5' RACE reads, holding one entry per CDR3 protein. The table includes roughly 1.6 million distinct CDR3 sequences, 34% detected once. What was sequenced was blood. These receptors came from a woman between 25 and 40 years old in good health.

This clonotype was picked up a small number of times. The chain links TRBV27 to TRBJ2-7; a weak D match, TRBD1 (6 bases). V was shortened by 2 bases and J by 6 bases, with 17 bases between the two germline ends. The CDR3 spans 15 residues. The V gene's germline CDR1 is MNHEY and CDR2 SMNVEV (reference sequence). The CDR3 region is CASSLEAQGSSEQYF. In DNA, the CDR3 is TGTGCCAGCAGTTTAGAGGCGCAGGGGTCCAGCGAGCAGTACTTC.

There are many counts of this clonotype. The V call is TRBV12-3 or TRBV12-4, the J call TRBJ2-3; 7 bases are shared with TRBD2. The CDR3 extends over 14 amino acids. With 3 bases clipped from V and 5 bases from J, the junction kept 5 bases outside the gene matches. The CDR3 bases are TGTGCCAGCAGTTTGTCTAGCGGAGTAGATACGCAGTATTTT. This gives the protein CASSLSSGVDTQYF.

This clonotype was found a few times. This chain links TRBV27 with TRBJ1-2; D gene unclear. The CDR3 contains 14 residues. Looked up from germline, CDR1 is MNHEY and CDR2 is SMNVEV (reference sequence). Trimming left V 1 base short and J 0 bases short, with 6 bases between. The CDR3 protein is CASSLYSTNYGYTF. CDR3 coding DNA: TGTGCCAGCAGTTTATATAGTACTAACTATGGCTACACCTTC.

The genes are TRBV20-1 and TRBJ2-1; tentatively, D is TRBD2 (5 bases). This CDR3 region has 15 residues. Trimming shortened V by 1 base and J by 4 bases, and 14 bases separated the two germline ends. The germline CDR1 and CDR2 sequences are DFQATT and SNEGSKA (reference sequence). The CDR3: CSARVPGGRYNEQFF. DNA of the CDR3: TGCAGTGCTAGAGTCCCGGGTGGGAGATACAATGAGCAGTTCTTC.

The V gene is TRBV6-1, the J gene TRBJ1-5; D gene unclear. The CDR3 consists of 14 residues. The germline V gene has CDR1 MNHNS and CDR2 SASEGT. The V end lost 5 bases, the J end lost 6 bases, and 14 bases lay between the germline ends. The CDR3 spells CASSLHRRGQPQHF. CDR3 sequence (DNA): TGTGCCAGCAGTCTACATAGGAGAGGTCAGCCCCAGCATTTT.

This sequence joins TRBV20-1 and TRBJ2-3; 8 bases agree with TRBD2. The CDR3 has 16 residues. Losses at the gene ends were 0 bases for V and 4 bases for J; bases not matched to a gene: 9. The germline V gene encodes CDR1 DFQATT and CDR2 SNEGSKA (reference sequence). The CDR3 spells CSARDPPGGAADTQYF. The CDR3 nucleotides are TGCAGTGCTAGAGATCCCCCGGGGGGGGCAGCAGATACGCAGTATTTT.

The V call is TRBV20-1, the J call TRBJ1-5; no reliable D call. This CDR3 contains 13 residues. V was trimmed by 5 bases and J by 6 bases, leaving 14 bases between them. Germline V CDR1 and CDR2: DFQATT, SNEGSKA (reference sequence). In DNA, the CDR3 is TGCAGTGCTGGCTCCTCGGGCGGTCAGCCCCAGCATTTT. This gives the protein CSAGSSGGQPQHF.